This T cell receptor (beta chain) was recorded in a study of cytotoxic CD8 clonotypes in ibrutinib-treated CLL. About the research overall: Responses: some 25 partial, 2 complete; after median roughly 68 months, about 14 stayed remitted, approximately twelve progressed. With a range of 6 to 36, the median treatment time before response samples were taken was over 9 months. Broader study findings: Baseline clonality, above age-matched healthy donor levels, tracked circulating CD8+ T-cell counts. Public clonotypes (which were uncommon) either contracted or remained stable on treatment.

Note on this clone: The antigen is undetermined.

TCRdb keeps only in-frame clones here, not all; method: immunoSEQ multiplex PCR. The sample holds about 15,000 clones, 55% to 65% seen once. V was cut by 5 bases and J by 2 bases, with 14 bases left in between. The CDR3 totals 14 residues. Germline loops: CDR1 SGHRS, CDR2 YFSETQ. The sequences come from PBMCs, collected before ibrutinib treatment. V usage is TRBV5-1 and J usage is TRBJ2-7; D tentatively reads TRBD1 or TRBD2 (6 bases each). This TCR derives from a human donor with chronic lymphocytic leukemia. The CDR3 loop reads CASRGGPLPYEQYV. The CDR3 DNA is TGCGCCAGCAGGGGGGGCCCATTACCCTACGAGCAGTACGTC.